One and the same sample provided the 14 T cell receptor beta chains below, sequenced in a study of CD8+ T cells in alopecia areata. Sequencing relied on a cDNA template that was reverse transcribed from extracted RNA. Measured with immunoSEQ multiplex PCR; TCRdb has only the in-frame clones, and not every one. The sample has over 100,000 clones; approximately 49% are singletons. This specimen was CD8+ T cells sorted from blood, taken at week 0. All receptors derive from a human donor with alopecia areata.

This clone appeared a few times. The chain couples TRBV7-9 to TRBJ1-2, with D hard to call. Germline values: CDR1 SEHNR, CDR2 FQNEAQ (reference sequence). V was trimmed by 7 bases and J by 4 bases, leaving 13 bases between them. This CDR3 has 13 residues. In DNA form, the CDR3 reads TGTGCCAGCACACGCGGGTGGAGCTATGGCTACACCTTC. This gives the protein CASTRGWSYGYTF. Full variable domain (outside the CDR3, taken from reference TRBV7-9 and TRBJ1-2): DTGVSQNPRHKITKRGQNVTFRCDPISEHNRLYWYRQTLGQGPEFLTYFQNEAQLEKSRLLSDRFSAERPKGSFSTLEIQRTEQGDSAMYLCASTRGWSYGYTFGSGTRLTVV.

This clone was observed a few times. The J gene is TRBJ2-7, the V gene TRBV30, with 10 bases lining up with TRBD1. After removal of 3 bases from V and 6 bases from J, the junction contained 8 bases not matched to a gene. This CDR3 region has 14 residues. Germline-derived CDR1 and CDR2 are GTSNPN and SVGIG (reference sequence). The CDR3 loop reads CAWSEGTGVFEQYF. CDR3 bases: TGTGCCTGGAGCGAGGGGACAGGGGTTTTCGAGCAGTACTTC.

This clone was counted once. The V and J genes are TRBV5-1 and TRBJ2-1; tentative D call: TRBD2 (5 bases). Per the germline V gene, CDR1 is SGHRS and CDR2 is YFSETQ. V lost 1 base and J 9 bases, leaving 11 bases between the germline ends. This CDR3 has 13 amino acids. CDR3 protein: CASSLLRGSEQFF. The CDR3 coding sequence is TGCGCCAGCAGCTTGTTACGGGGATCTGAGCAGTTCTTC.

The genes are TRBV4-1 and TRBJ2-7; 7 nucleotides line up with TRBD2. The CDR3 length is 16 residues. Germline V lookup: CDR1 MGHRA, CDR2 YSYEKL. V lost 0 bases to trimming and J lost 4 bases; unmatched junction nucleotides: 9. The CDR3 nucleotides are TGCGCCAGCAGCCAAGATCCCAGCGGGGCGTCTTACGAGCAGTACTTC. Amino acids: CASSQDPSGASYEQYF.

This chain joins TRBV27 and TRBJ2-7, with D perhaps TRBD1 (6 bases). Per germline, CDR1 MNHEY and CDR2 SMNVEV (reference sequence). This CDR3 has 13 amino acids. The V end lost 5 bases, the J end lost 2 bases, and 10 bases lay between the germline ends. The DNA for the CDR3 is TGTGCCAGCAGTCACGGACAGCCCTACGAGCAGTACTTC. It is translated as CASSHGQPYEQYF.

The J gene is TRBJ1-1, the V gene TRBV2, with 7 bases matching TRBD1. The CDR3 loop spans 15 amino acids. J gave up 4 bases and V 3 bases, and 8 bases lay outside the gene matches. CDR1 is SNHLY, CDR2 FYNNEI, per germline. As DNA, the CDR3 is TGTGCCAGCAGTGATGATGACAGGGAAGGCACTGAAGCTTTCTTT. Protein sequence: CASSDDDREGTEAFF.

This chain joins TRBV7-9 and TRBJ2-7; D may be TRBD2 (5 bases). This CDR3 is 15 amino acids long. V lost 5 bases and J 7 bases, leaving 21 bases between the germline ends. Germline V gene lookup returns CDR1 SEHNR and CDR2 FQNEAQ (reference sequence). CDR3 bases: TGTGCCAGCAGCACTACCGGGTCCCGGGGTTGGGAGCAGTACTTC. Encoded protein: CASSTTGSRGWEQYF.

This clone was seen a handful of times. The chain has TRBV7-9 and TRBJ2-1; TRBD1 matches at 10 bases. After removal of 5 bases from V and 5 bases from J, the junction contained 6 bases not matched to a gene. The germline gives CDR1 SEHNR, CDR2 FQNEAQ (reference sequence). This CDR3 has 15 residues. DNA for the CDR3: TGTGCCAGCAGCCCGTGGGACAGGGGCCACAATGAGCAGTTCTTC. Translating gives CASSPWDRGHNEQFF.

This chain uses TRBV27 with TRBJ2-5; 9 nucleotides line up with TRBD1. The junction had 13 bases not matched to a gene; V was cut back by 5 bases and J by 3 bases. The CDR3 spans 17 residues. CDR1 and CDR2 from the germline V gene are MNHEY and SMNVEV (reference sequence). Here the CDR3 reads CASSTHPGTGLKETQYF. DNA for the CDR3: TGTGCCAGCAGTACACACCCCGGGACAGGGTTGAAAGAGACCCAGTACTTC.

The chain combines TRBV7-9 with TRBJ1-2; D gene uncertain. CDR3 size: 15 residues. V lost 8 bases, J lost 6 bases, and 22 bases lay in between. The V gene's germline CDR1 is SEHNR and CDR2 FQNEAQ (reference sequence). In DNA form, the CDR3 reads TGTGCCAGCCTACCTGGGTTACTGGCTGCGGATGGCTACACCTTC. The encoded protein is CASLPGLLAADGYTF.

This clone was observed a few times. V and J are TRBV20-1 and TRBJ2-3; D is uncertain. V gave up 6 bases and J gave up 8 bases, with 12 bases separating them. Germline V CDR1 and CDR2: DFQATT, SNEGSKA (reference sequence). This CDR3 is 11 amino acids long. CDR3 nucleotide sequence: TGCAGTGCGACTCGCGTGGGTACGCAGTATTTT. It yields the protein CSATRVGTQYF.

This rearrangement joins TRBV13 to TRBJ2-3, with D unclear. The CDR3 extends over 12 amino acids. Trimming pared 5 bases from V and 5 bases from J, leaving 8 bases between. CDR1 and CDR2 (germline): PRHDT, FYEKMQ (reference sequence). The CDR3, as DNA: TGTGCCAGCAGCCTCAGAGGAGATACGCAGTATTTT. Amino acid sequence: CASSLRGDTQYF. Together with reference TRBV13 and TRBJ2-3, the CDR3 gives the full variable domain: AAGVIQSPRHLIKEKRETATLKCYPIPRHDTVYWYQQGPGQDPQFLISFYEKMQSDKGSIPDRFSAQQFSDYHSELNMSSLELGDSALYFCASSLRGDTQYFGPGTRLTVL.

This rearrangement joins TRBV13 to TRBJ1-5; TRBD1 matches 8 bases. The CDR3 is 15 residues long. After removal of 3 bases from V and 5 bases from J, the junction contained 6 bases not matched to a gene. CDR1 and CDR2 (germline): PRHDT, FYEKMQ (reference sequence). Here the CDR3 DNA reads TGTGCCAGCAGCTTGGGGACAGGAATCCATCAGCCCCAGCATTTT. It is translated as CASSLGTGIHQPQHF. Full variable domain (remainder filled in from reference TRBV13 and TRBJ1-5): AAGVIQSPRHLIKEKRETATLKCYPIPRHDTVYWYQQGPGQDPQFLISFYEKMQSDKGSIPDRFSAQQFSDYHSELNMSSLELGDSALYFCASSLGTGIHQPQHFGDGTRLSIL.

This sequence joins TRBV4-3 and TRBJ2-1; TRBD2 agrees at 7 bases. CDR1 and CDR2 from the germline V gene are LGHNA and YSLEER. With V trimmed by 5 bases and J by 8 bases, 3 bases remained unmatched. The CDR3 spans 12 residues. CDR3 amino acids: CASSAREDEQFF. CDR3 DNA sequence: TGCGCCAGCAGCGCCCGGGAGGATGAGCAGTTCTTC.